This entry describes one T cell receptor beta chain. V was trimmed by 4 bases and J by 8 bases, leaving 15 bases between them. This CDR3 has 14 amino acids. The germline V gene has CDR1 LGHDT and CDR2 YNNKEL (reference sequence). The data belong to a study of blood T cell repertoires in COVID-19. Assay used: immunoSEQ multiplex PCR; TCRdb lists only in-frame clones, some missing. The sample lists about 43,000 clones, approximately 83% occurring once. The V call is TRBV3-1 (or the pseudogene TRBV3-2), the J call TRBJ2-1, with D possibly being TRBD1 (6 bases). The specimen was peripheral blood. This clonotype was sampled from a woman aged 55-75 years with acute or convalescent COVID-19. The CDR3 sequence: CASSRGTTGYEQFF. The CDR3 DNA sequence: TGTGCCAGCAGCCGGGGGACAACAGGCTATGAGCAGTTCTTC.